These T cell receptor beta chains were read from a single sample in a study of blood T cells in healthy people across ages. Via MiXCR, TCRdb re-called the 5' RACE reads, giving one row per CDR3 protein. The sample consists of 700,000 or so distinct CDR3 sequences, 20% to 25% of them appearing once. The sequenced material came from blood. These receptor sequences come from a man in his 70s in good health. The CDR3 runs from the conserved cysteine through the conserved F or W. The order of the fields is clone size, CDR3 length, V gene, J gene, D gene, CDR3 protein, CDR3 DNA. D genes are given only for firm matches. Size is omitted from some rows. Given values are once, few, many or a class for expanded clones.

once	14	TRBV18	TRBJ1-4	NA	CASSLRDGNEKLFF	TGTGCCAGCTCACTCCGGGACGGCAATGAAAAACTGTTTTTT
NA	12	TRBV5-4	TRBJ1-2	TRBD1	CASSLGQGSYTF	TGTGCCAGCAGCTTGGGACAGGGGAGCTACACCTTC
NA	15	TRBV7-9	TRBJ2-3	NA	CASRDSGLGTDTQYF	TGTGCCAGCAGAGATTCTGGTTTGGGCACAGATACGCAGTATTTT
NA	12	TRBV20-1	TRBJ1-2	NA	CSASNSLYGHTF	TGCAGTGCTAGTAACAGTTTATACGGCCACACCTTC
NA	13	TRBV11-2	TRBJ1-5	NA	CASSLEHNQPQHF	TGTGCCAGCAGCTTGGAGCACAATCAGCCCCAGCATTTT
few	17	TRBV18	TRBJ2-3	TRBD1	CAGSPTFGGQGVDTQYF	TGTGCCGGCTCACCAACTTTCGGGGGACAGGGTGTCGATACGCAGTATTTT
NA	14	TRBV12-3/TRBV12-4	TRBJ2-3	TRBD2	CASRVAGVGDTQYF	TGTGCCAGCAGAGTAGCGGGAGTTGGGGATACGCAGTATTTT
few	17	TRBV28	TRBJ1-3	NA	CASSLWGAAVSGNTIYF	TGTGCCAGCAGTTTATGGGGTGCGGCAGTCTCTGGAAACACCATATATTTT
NA	13	TRBV3-1	TRBJ2-3	NA	CASSQDEPDTQYF	TGTGCCAGCAGCCAAGATGAGCCAGATACGCAGTATTTT
NA	16	TRBV27	TRBJ2-1	NA	CASSFRISHSYNEQFF	TGTGCCAGCAGTTTCCGAATATCCCATTCCTACAATGAGCAGTTCTTC
NA	15	TRBV7-9	TRBJ1-5	TRBD1	CASSSTGTGFQPQHF	TGTGCCAGCAGCTCCACCGGGACAGGGTTTCAGCCCCAGCATTTT
NA	14	TRBV28	TRBJ2-7	TRBD2	CASRVAGVTYEQYF	TGTGCCAGCAGAGTAGCGGGAGTAACTTACGAGCAGTACTTC
few	12	TRBV2	TRBJ2-1	NA	CASTFGADEQFF	TGTGCCAGCACGTTCGGGGCCGATGAGCAGTTCTTC
NA	16	TRBV18	TRBJ1-5	NA	CASSRLSGYSNQPQHF	TGTGCCAGCTCACGGCTGTCGGGGTATAGCAATCAGCCCCAGCATTTT
NA	13	TRBV20-1	TRBJ2-2	TRBD2	CSARVGLSGELFF	TGCAGTGCTAGAGTGGGACTATCCGGGGAGCTGTTTTTT
NA	15	TRBV12-3/TRBV12-4	TRBJ2-7	TRBD2	CASSLAGGGALEQYF	TGTGCCAGCAGTTTAGCGGGCGGGGGGGCGTTAGAGCAGTACTTC
NA	16	TRBV4-3	TRBJ2-1	NA	CASSQDSQVRGNEQFF	TGCGCCAGCAGCCAAGATTCCCAGGTACGAGGCAATGAGCAGTTCTTC
NA	14	TRBV6-5	TRBJ2-7	NA	CASSYVQGTYEQYF	TGTGCCAGCAGTTACGTTCAGGGGACTTACGAGCAGTACTTC
NA	14	TRBV6-1	TRBJ2-3	NA	CASSERGLANTQYF	TGTGCCAGCAGTGAACGGGGTCTAGCAAATACGCAGTATTTT
NA	15	TRBV5-1	TRBJ1-1	NA	CASSSARGRNTEAFF	TGCGCCAGCAGCTCCGCGCGGGGGAGGAACACTGAAGCTTTCTTT
NA	17	TRBV3-1	TRBJ2-1	NA	CASSQDVEGATVNEQFF	TGTGCCAGCAGCCAAGATGTGGAGGGAGCAACGGTAAATGAGCAGTTCTTC
few	12	TRBV28	TRBJ1-2	NA	CASSYGAYGHTF	TGTGCCAGCAGTTACGGGGCCTATGGCCACACCTTC
few	15	TRBV20-1	TRBJ2-1	TRBD2	CSARDAAGGVGEQFF	TGCAGTGCTAGAGATGCGGCGGGAGGGGTAGGCGAGCAGTTCTTC
many	15	TRBV5-1	TRBJ2-1	NA	CASSLSGNSYNEQFF	TGCGCCAGCAGCTTGAGTGGGAACTCCTACAATGAGCAGTTCTTC
few	16	TRBV14	TRBJ1-1	NA	CASSHPPAAANTEAFF	TGTGCCAGCAGCCACCCCCCGGCGGCAGCGAACACTGAAGCTTTCTTT
few	14	TRBV18	TRBJ2-2	NA	CASSGTVTTGELFF	TGTGCCAGCTCCGGGACGGTAACCACCGGGGAGCTGTTTTTT
NA	16	TRBV11-3	TRBJ2-3	TRBD2	CASSFGLAGARDTQYF	TGTGCCAGCAGCTTTGGTCTAGCGGGAGCTAGGGATACGCAGTATTTT
NA	16	TRBV5-1	TRBJ1-1	TRBD1	CASSLAGRQGSTEAFF	TGCGCCAGCAGCTTGGCCGGAAGACAGGGGAGCACTGAAGCTTTCTTT
few	16	TRBV3-1	TRBJ1-6	NA	CASRPDTGGTGSPLHF	TGTGCCAGCAGACCCGATACGGGGGGCACCGGTTCACCCCTCCACTTT
few	14	TRBV20-1	TRBJ1-6	NA	CSAREPQGNSPLHF	TGCAGTGCTAGAGAGCCCCAAGGGAATTCACCCCTCCACTTT
NA	13	TRBV6-5	TRBJ2-5	NA	CASSTQGRETQYF	TGTGCCAGCAGTACCCAGGGCAGAGAGACCCAGTACTTC
NA	20	TRBV7-9	TRBJ2-7	TRBD2	CASSRNSGTSGGRSSYEQYF	TGTGCCAGCAGCAGGAATTCCGGGACTAGCGGGGGCCGGAGCTCCTACGAGCAGTACTTC
NA	15	TRBV5-1	TRBJ1-1	NA	CASRDGDILNTEAFF	TGCGCCAGCCGGGACGGGGACATCTTGAACACTGAAGCTTTCTTT
many	22	TRBV11-2	TRBJ2-5	TRBD2	CASSSFFRPGTSGVHLMETQYF	TGTGCCAGCAGCTCGTTTTTCCGACCCGGGACTAGCGGGGTCCACTTAATGGAGACCCAGTACTTC
few	14	TRBV20-1	TRBJ1-5	NA	CSARGGAGNQPQHF	TGCAGTGCTAGAGGGGGGGCCGGCAATCAGCCCCAGCATTTT